Sequencing of this TCR beta chain was carried out in a study of yellow fever vaccine responses in identical twins (dated by TCRdb to between 2018 and 2020). Background on the whole study: In the study, vaccine-responding T cell clones were precisely tracked in identical twins. Results and caveats for the whole study, not just this receptor: The authors reported that the T cell response to vaccination in identical twins appeared partly convergent and partly personalized.

Library creation used RT-PCR. Sequencer: Illumina HiSeq 2500. TCRdb took the public reads, trimmed them with fastp at Q25, ran MiXCR for clone calling and kept in-frame beta chains. Rows are unified per CDR3 protein, each entry keeping the most common DNA and genes. The sample table lists over a thousand distinct CDR3 sequences, roughly 75% of them with a count of one. The ten most abundant clones make up around 25% of the sample. Trimming at the junction amounts to 4 bases on V and 0 bases on J, and the germline ends lie 13 bases apart. CDR1 ENHRY and CDR2 SYGVKD are derived from the germline V gene. Including the terminal cysteine and phenylalanine, the CDR3 comprises 15 residues. Only CDR3 DNA remains: 45 bases, in frame from the first base. With regard to this clonotype: Its antigen is still unknown. No much larger clone exists at a distance of one base, and base qualities are not known.

This specimen was T cells from blood (PBMCs), unsorted or a sorted subset (not recorded which), taken before or after yellow fever vaccination (not recorded which). The clonotype originates from a female donor who received the yellow fever vaccine. The rearrangement combines TRBV10-3 with TRBJ2-7; the D segment could be TRBD2, given 7 matching bases. Here the CDR3 is given as CAISVRGLASYEQYF. Read as DNA, the sequence is TGTGCCATCAGTGTGCGGGGGCTGGCCTCCTACGAGCAGTACTTC.